Sequencing of this T cell receptor beta chain was carried out in a study of T cells in Graves' hyperthyroidism and ophthalmopathy. Study observations and caveats: Model predictions of ophthalmopathy came a median approximately 6.8 months before onset. Researchers found most expanded thyroid clonotypes above 0.001 in blood as well.

Details on this clonotype: Its cognate antigen is unknown.

Uncontrolled infection, other autoimmune disease, pregnancy or lactation barred patients from enrollment. TCR beta CDR3 region amplification was performed from RNA transcripts. An initial round of RT-PCR targeting the TCR CDR3 relied on the HTBI primer set. TCRdb reprocessed the multiplex PCR reads via MiXCR and lists one record per CDR3 protein. This table has 600,000 to 700,000 distinct CDR3 sequences, just under 45% appearing once. From germline, CDR1 is DFQATT and CDR2 SNEGSKA (reference sequence). V gave up 5 bases and J gave up 2 bases; unmatched junction bases: 9. The length of the CDR3 is 15 residues.

The receptor's source is an adult man with Graves' disease, either hyperthyroidism or ophthalmopathy (not recorded which). J is TRBJ2-7 and V is TRBV20-1; TRBD1 matches at 10 bases. The sequenced material came from peripheral blood or thyroid tissue (not recorded which). CDR3: CSALDRGTGTYEQYF. DNA of the CDR3: TGCAGTGCTTTGGACAGGGGGACAGGGACCTACGAGCAGTACTTC.